This is a list of T cell receptor beta chains from one sample in a study of CD8 T cells in ankylosing spondylitis. TCRdb recomputed calls from the 5' RACE reads with MiXCR, one row per CDR3 protein. This table holds some 220,000 distinct CDR3 sequences, over 7% found once. The sample comprised blood, either unsorted or a sorted T cell fraction (not recorded which). These receptors were taken from a female donor with ankylosing spondylitis or in good health (not recorded which). The conserved cysteine and the conserved F or W are not part of the CDR3 here. Fields, in order: CDR3 length, J gene, V gene, CDR3 protein.

length: 13; J: TRBJ2-7; V: TRBV7-9; CDR3: ASSWGDRGSYEQY
length: 12; J: TRBJ2-7; V: TRBV7-2; CDR3: ASSLASASYEQY
length: 15; J: TRBJ2-7; V: TRBV6-1; CDR3: ASSQGVRALDAYEQY
length: 13; J: TRBJ2-3; V: TRBV20-1; CDR3: SATGTSGAQDTQY
length: 12; J: TRBJ2-7; V: TRBV5-6; CDR3: ASSSSSNLYEQY
length: 12; J: TRBJ1-1; V: TRBV15; CDR3: ATSRATVNTEAF
length: 13; J: TRBJ2-5; V: TRBV18; CDR3: ASSPSRGWEETQY
length: 14; J: TRBJ1-1; V: TRBV6-2/TRBV6-3; CDR3: ASSPRGTGRDTEAF
length: 15; J: TRBJ1-1; V: TRBV6-2/TRBV6-3; CDR3: ASSSPTGLPMNTEAF
length: 12; J: TRBJ1-2; V: TRBV5-6; CDR3: ASSWEQGAFGYT
length: 10; J: TRBJ2-5; V: TRBV6-2/TRBV6-3; CDR3: ATGQGGKTQY
length: 13; J: TRBJ2-7; V: TRBV5-1; CDR3: ASSLVARSSYEQY
length: 11; J: TRBJ1-5; V: TRBV20-1; CDR3: SARAPGGQPQH
length: 12; J: TRBJ2-7; V: TRBV4-1; CDR3: ASSPIRDTYEQY
length: 13; J: TRBJ1-5; V: TRBV13; CDR3: ASSFKGAGNQPQH
length: 10; J: TRBJ2-7; V: TRBV3-1; CDR3: ATQALSYEQY
length: 11; J: TRBJ2-5; V: TRBV20-1; CDR3: SARDTGVETQY
length: 11; J: TRBJ2-7; V: TRBV7-7; CDR3: ASSPDPVGEQY
length: 15; J: TRBJ1-5; V: TRBV20-1; CDR3: SAFRASGGIGNQPQH
length: 11; J: TRBJ1-1; V: TRBV6-5; CDR3: ASSYWGNTEAF
length: 11; J: TRBJ1-2; V: TRBV12-3/TRBV12-4; CDR3: ASSMTDTIGYT
length: 15; J: TRBJ1-5; V: TRBV23-1; CDR3: ASATGTGGHSNQPQH
length: 12; J: TRBJ2-3; V: TRBV4-3; CDR3: ASSQQRSTDTQY
length: 10; J: TRBJ2-5; V: TRBV6-2/TRBV6-3; CDR3: ASSPSPGTQY
length: 16; J: TRBJ1-2; V: TRBV3-1; CDR3: TRCLGPGQGGRDYGYT
length: 11; J: TRBJ2-2; V: TRBV25-1; CDR3: ASSGSGRGELF
length: 11; J: TRBJ2-7; V: TRBV29-1; CDR3: SVVRESSYEQY
length: 10; J: TRBJ2-5; V: TRBV20-1; CDR3: SAGPGGETQY
length: 11; J: TRBJ2-2; V: TRBV5-6; CDR3: ASSLGAAGELF
length: 16; J: TRBJ2-6; V: TRBV4-3; CDR3: VSSQDNSGTPGANVLT
length: 10; J: TRBJ2-7; V: TRBV5-4; CDR3: ASGQLASEQY
length: 12; J: TRBJ2-3; V: TRBV20-1; CDR3: SARPWTSIDTQY
length: 8; J: TRBJ1-1; V: TRBV20-1; CDR3: SARFPVAF
length: 14; J: TRBJ2-5; V: TRBV5-5; CDR3: ASSLRLAAVQETQY
length: 13; J: TRBJ2-6; V: TRBV5-1; CDR3: ASSFDRAGANVLT
length: 9; J: TRBJ1-2; V: TRBV29-1; CDR3: SVPGRGGYT